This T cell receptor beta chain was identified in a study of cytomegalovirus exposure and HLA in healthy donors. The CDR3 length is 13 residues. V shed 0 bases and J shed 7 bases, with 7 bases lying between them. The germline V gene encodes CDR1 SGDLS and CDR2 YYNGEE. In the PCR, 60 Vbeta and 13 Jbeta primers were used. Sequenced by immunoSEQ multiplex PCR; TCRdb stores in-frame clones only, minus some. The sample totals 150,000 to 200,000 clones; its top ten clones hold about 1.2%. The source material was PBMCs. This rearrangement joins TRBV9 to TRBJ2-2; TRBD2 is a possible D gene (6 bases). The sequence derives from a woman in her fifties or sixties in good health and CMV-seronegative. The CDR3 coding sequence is TGTGCCAGCAGCGTAGTCGGGGGCGGGGAGCTGTTTTTT. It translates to CASSVVGGGELFF. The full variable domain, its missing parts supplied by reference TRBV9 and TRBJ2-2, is DSGVTQTPKHLITATGQRVTLRCSPRSGDLSVYWYQQSLDQGLQFLIQYYNGEERAKGNILERFSAQQFPDLHSELNLSSLELGDSALYFCASSVVGGGELFFGEGSRLTVL.